The rows below give T cell receptor beta chains drawn from one sample of a study of beta chain features in type 1 diabetes. Profiling relied on immunoSEQ multiplex PCR, and the TCRdb table lists in-frame clones only, not all of them. The repertoire holds hundreds of thousands of clones, with roughly 12% as singletons. The sequenced sample consisted of naive CD4+ T cells from blood. The receptors shown here come from a man younger than 35 in good health. CDR3s include the opening cysteine and the closing phenylalanine or tryptophan. The D gene is left open where the match is weak.

d_call v_call cdr3_aa
. TRBV29-1 CSVGRAPMNTEAFF
. TRBV9 CASSVAVDTEAFF
. TRBV5-1 CASRTTVQSNYGYTF
TRBD2 TRBV6-1 CASSDLGLAGYNEQFF
. TRBV11-2 CASSLGTVFLHF
TRBD2 TRBV28 CASSEGLLDYEQYF
. TRBV13 CASSALPGEQFF
. TRBV27 CASSFERVAYEQYF
. TRBV6-5 CASSYSAPVVNQPQHF
. TRBV23-1 CASSPRHSGGDSYEQYF
TRBD1 TRBV7-9 CASSLRGGTGEQYF
. TRBV19 CASSTSGHEQFF
TRBD2 TRBV4-3 CASSQRLAGGRNTQYF
TRBD1 TRBV4-1 CASSQDSDRGYNEQFF
TRBD1 TRBV4-1 CASLSAGTANYGYTF
. TRBV7-2 CASSPAGTYEQYF
. TRBV5-4 CASSLRQSSYGYTF
TRBD2 TRBV7-2 CASRMTSVGETQYF
. TRBV6-1 CASLLGGTYEQYF
. TRBV7-9 CASSLAVASREQYF
TRBD1 TRBV28 CASSSTGGSYEQYF
. TRBV7-3 CASSLTTNTEAFF
. TRBV7-3 CASSLSGQAYGYTF
. TRBV6-5 CASSRVGPSYEQYF
TRBD1 TRBV30 CAWNQGVLNEQFF
. TRBV6-5 CASSYSPTLNTEAFF
TRBD1 TRBV7-3 CASSPHPGQGAADTQYF
. TRBV29-1 CSVLSSGELFF
TRBD1 TRBV28 CASRDPGGLSYEQYF
. TRBV29-1 CSVEKTGQGNQPQHF
. TRBV30 CAWSSEAGPGPFF
TRBD1 TRBV5-1 CASSPGQNTDTQYF
. TRBV18 CASSPGANQPQHF
. TRBV4-3 CASSQDHLLGGSEQFF
. TRBV7-9 CASSLAGVNTEAFF
. TRBV7-2 CASSLAGVRGPILAKNIQYF
. TRBV5-4 CASSLGGTTGHNEQFF
TRBD1 TRBV9 CASSGRDRPHTEAFF
TRBD2 TRBV25-1 CASSESGGLRETQYF
TRBD1 TRBV5-6 CASSTLVGQGVYEQYF
. TRBV7-9 CASSLFSGDTEAFF